The sequence of this T cell receptor (beta chain) was determined in a study of shared clonotypes between healthy human individuals. Study-level background: Each donor contributed plates that comprised three CD4 naive, three CD4 memory, two CD8 naive and one CD8 memory.

Repertoires were generated with immunoSEQ multiplex PCR, while TCRdb's copy carries only in-frame clones and drops some. Seen here are around 2.1 million clones, approximately 94% observed once, and the top ten hold around 0.13%. The donors, all of them Caucasian adults, lived in Nashville, Tennessee. Splitting the CD4+ cells yielded a CD45RA+ naive subset and a CD45RA-negative memory subset. The TCR originated in a man between 18 and 29 years old in good health. The sample comprised naive CD4+ T cells sorted from blood. Subset given: CD45RA+ positively selected.

CDR3 bases: TGTGCCAGCACCGCACAGGGACTAGCGGGCTACAATGAGCAGTTCTTC. The encoded protein is CASTAQGLAGYNEQFF. The rearrangement joins TRBV6-6 to TRBJ2-1; 12 nucleotides align to TRBD2. The CDR3 loop spans 16 amino acids. Germline CDR1 and CDR2: MNHNY and SVGAGI (reference sequence). Germline trimming cut 7 bases from V and 3 bases from J; bases unmatched to any gene: 7.